A single sample is the source of the 2 T cell receptor beta chains below, sequenced in a study of blood T cells in healthy people across ages. For the second PCR, which ran for 7 to 11 cycles, a sample-barcoded 5' primer and a J-beta primer mix were used. TCRdb re-called the 5' RACE reads with MiXCR, one entry per CDR3 protein. Here the sample spans approximately 1.5 million distinct CDR3 sequences, about 31% being singletons. The sequenced sample was blood. These receptors came from a woman younger than 45 in good health.

The chain links TRBV9 to TRBJ2-4; a weak D match, TRBD1 (5 bases). The DNA end lines up better with TRBJ2-7; the J call may be wrong. CDR3 size: 14 residues. The germline gives CDR1 SGDLS, CDR2 YYNGEE. CDR3 nucleotide sequence: TGTGCCAGCAGCATAGGCACAGGACGGTACGAGCAGTACTTC. This encodes CASSIGTGRYEQYF.

The V gene is TRBV6-2 or TRBV6-3, the J gene TRBJ2-7; 10 bases are shared with TRBD2. The V gene end was trimmed by 8 bases and the J gene end by 2 bases; junction bases not matched to a gene: 6. This CDR3 contains 14 residues. CDR1 and CDR2 (germline): MNHEY, SVGEGT. In DNA, the CDR3 is TGTGCCAGCGGCCGAGCGGGGGGGACCTACGAGCAGTACTTC. It codes for CASGRAGGTYEQYF.